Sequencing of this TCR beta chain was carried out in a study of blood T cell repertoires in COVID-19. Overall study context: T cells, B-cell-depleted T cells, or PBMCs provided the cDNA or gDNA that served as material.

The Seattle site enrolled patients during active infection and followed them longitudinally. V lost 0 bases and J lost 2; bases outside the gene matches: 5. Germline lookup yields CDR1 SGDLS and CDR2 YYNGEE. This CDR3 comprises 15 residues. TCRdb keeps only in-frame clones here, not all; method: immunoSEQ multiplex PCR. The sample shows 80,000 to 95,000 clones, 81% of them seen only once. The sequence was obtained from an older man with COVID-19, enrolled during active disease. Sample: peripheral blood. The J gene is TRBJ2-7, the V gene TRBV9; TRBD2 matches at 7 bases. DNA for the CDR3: TGTGCCAGCAGCGTAGGATTGGGGGGGACCTACGAGCAGTACTTC. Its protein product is CASSVGLGGTYEQYF.